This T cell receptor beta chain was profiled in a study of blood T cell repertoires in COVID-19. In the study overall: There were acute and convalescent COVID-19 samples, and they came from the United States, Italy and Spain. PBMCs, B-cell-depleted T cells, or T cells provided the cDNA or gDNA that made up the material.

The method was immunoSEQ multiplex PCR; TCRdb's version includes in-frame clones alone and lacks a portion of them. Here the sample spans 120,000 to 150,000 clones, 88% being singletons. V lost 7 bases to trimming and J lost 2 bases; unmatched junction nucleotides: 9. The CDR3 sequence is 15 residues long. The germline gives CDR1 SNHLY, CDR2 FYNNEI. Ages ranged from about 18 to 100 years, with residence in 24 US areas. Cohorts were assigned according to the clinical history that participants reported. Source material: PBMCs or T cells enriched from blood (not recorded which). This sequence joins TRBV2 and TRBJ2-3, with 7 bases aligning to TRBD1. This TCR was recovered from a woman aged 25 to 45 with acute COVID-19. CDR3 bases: TGTGCCAGCAATTTAATGGGACAGACCACAGATACGCAGTATTTT. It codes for CASNLMGQTTDTQYF.